This entry describes one T cell receptor beta chain. What it binds is unknown. This record comes from a study of vaccination and CD4 T cells after COVID-19. Across the whole study: In culture, cells were exposed to overlapping spike peptides from SARS-CoV-2, HCoV-NL63, HCoV-OC43 and HCoV-229E.

The Oncomine TCR Beta short-read assay was applied to DNA of cultured CD4+ T cells. MiXCR, applied by TCRdb to the PCR reads, yields one record per CDR3 protein. The table shows 11,000 or so distinct CDR3 sequences, with around 48% occurring only once. CDR1 and CDR2 from the germline V gene are SGHRS and YFSETQ. V was pared by 0 bases and J by 3 bases, with 11 bases between. The CDR3 is made up of 15 amino acids. Treatment reported: approximately 11-day PBMC culture with coronavirus spike peptide pools or control peptides (ViraFEST assay). For ViraFEST, peptide pools expanded antigen-specific T cells, after which the TCRs were sequenced. Positive PCR dates spanned March to December 2020, predating US Alpha, Beta and Delta variants.

Sequences were obtained from CD4+ T cells from blood, cultured in vitro. The rearrangement uses TRBV5-1 and TRBJ2-3; D call uncertain. The sequence came from a human donor who had recovered from COVID-19. This CDR3 is CASSLEGLRTDTQYF. In DNA form, the CDR3 reads TGCGCCAGCAGCTTGGAGGGCCTGCGGACAGATACGCAGTATTTT.